This entry is about one T cell receptor beta chain. Profiling relied on immunoSEQ multiplex PCR, and the TCRdb table lists in-frame clones only, not all of them. The table records 100,000 or so clones, about 95% of them present only once. Germline trimming cut 3 bases from V and 3 bases from J; bases unmatched to any gene: 7. Per germline, CDR1 PRHDT and CDR2 FYEKMQ (reference sequence). This CDR3 spans 15 amino acids. The sample comes from a study of technical replicates of blood from a few donors. The sequencing sample was made of T cells isolated from PBMCs. V and J are TRBV13 and TRBJ2-7, with TRBD1 matching over 8 bases. The clonotype was recovered from a human donor in good health. CDR3 DNA sequence: TGTGCCAGCAGCTTCCAACAGGGGGGTAGCTACGAGCAGTACTTC. Translating it yields CASSFQQGGSYEQYF.